The rows below give T cell receptor beta chains drawn from one sample of a study of post-analysis software for immune sequencing data. One entry per CDR3 protein results from TCRdb running MiXCR on the PCR reads. This table has more than 500,000 distinct CDR3 sequences, less than 40% appearing once. The sequenced sample was blood. Receptors originate from a girl under 18 with multiple sclerosis. The CDR3 runs from the conserved cysteine through the conserved F or W. Fields, in order: clone size, J gene, D gene, V gene, CDR3 protein, CDR3 DNA. A D gene is named only where the DNA matches it firmly. Some rows mark clone size as missing; the rest say once, few, many or name a class of expanded clone.

clone_size: .
j_call: TRBJ1-6
d_call: TRBD1
v_call: TRBV5-1
cdr3_aa: CASSLEGQSNSPLHF
cdr3_nt: TGCGCCAGCAGCTTGGAGGGACAGAGCAATTCACCCCTCCACTTT

clone_size: .
j_call: TRBJ2-3
d_call: TRBD2
v_call: TRBV6-5
cdr3_aa: CASSSQGLASFTDTQYF
cdr3_nt: TGTGCCAGCAGTTCCCAGGGACTAGCAAGTTTCACAGATACGCAGTATTTT

clone_size: few
j_call: TRBJ1-1
d_call: .
v_call: TRBV4-1
cdr3_aa: CASSQDSNSHTEAFF
cdr3_nt: TGCGCCAGCAGCCAAGATAGTAACAGCCACACTGAAGCTTTCTTT

clone_size: few
j_call: TRBJ2-1
d_call: .
v_call: TRBV20-1
cdr3_aa: CSAIHSGPSSYNEQFF
cdr3_nt: TGCAGTGCTATTCACTCCGGGCCGAGCTCCTACAATGAGCAGTTCTTC

clone_size: .
j_call: TRBJ2-7
d_call: TRBD2
v_call: TRBV5-6
cdr3_aa: CASRIAGVGYEQYF
cdr3_nt: TGTGCCAGCAGGATAGCGGGGGTTGGCTACGAGCAGTACTTC

clone_size: few
j_call: TRBJ2-1
d_call: TRBD2
v_call: TRBV7-9
cdr3_aa: CASSRLAEDNEQFF
cdr3_nt: TGTGCCAGCAGCCGACTAGCGGAGGACAATGAGCAGTTCTTC

clone_size: .
j_call: TRBJ2-7
d_call: .
v_call: TRBV29-1
cdr3_aa: CSVENPGRAYEQYF
cdr3_nt: TGCAGCGTTGAGAATCCGGGGAGAGCCTACGAGCAGTACTTC

clone_size: once
j_call: TRBJ2-4
d_call: .
v_call: TRBV20-1
cdr3_aa: CSATGLTGNIQYF
cdr3_nt: TGCAGTGCTACCGGACTAACTGGAAACATTCAGTACTTC

clone_size: .
j_call: TRBJ2-2
d_call: TRBD1
v_call: TRBV20-1
cdr3_aa: CSARGTGRGELFF
cdr3_nt: TGCAGTGCTAGGGGGACAGGCAGGGGGGAGCTGTTTTTT

clone_size: .
j_call: TRBJ2-5
d_call: .
v_call: TRBV4-1
cdr3_aa: CASSHQVLGMETQYF
cdr3_nt: TGCGCCAGCAGCCACCAAGTTTTGGGAATGGAGACCCAGTACTTC

clone_size: .
j_call: TRBJ1-1
d_call: .
v_call: TRBV29-1
cdr3_aa: CSVAGILNTEAFF
cdr3_nt: TGCAGCGTTGCGGGGATTCTGAACACTGAAGCTTTCTTT

clone_size: .
j_call: TRBJ2-3
d_call: .
v_call: TRBV15
cdr3_aa: CATSRKTGITDTQYF
cdr3_nt: TGTGCCACCAGCCGAAAGACAGGTATCACAGATACGCAGTATTTT

clone_size: few
j_call: TRBJ2-5
d_call: TRBD2
v_call: TRBV15
cdr3_aa: CATSRVRTSGGMSETQYF
cdr3_nt: TGTGCCACCAGCAGGGTTCGGACTAGCGGGGGCATGTCGGAGACCCAGTACTTC

clone_size: .
j_call: TRBJ2-1
d_call: .
v_call: TRBV5-1
cdr3_aa: CASSLAGQGVRGEQFF
cdr3_nt: TGCGCCAGCAGCTTGGCCGGTCAAGGGGTAAGGGGTGAGCAGTTCTTC

clone_size: .
j_call: TRBJ1-1
d_call: .
v_call: TRBV7-9
cdr3_aa: CASSLAGRRNTEAFF
cdr3_nt: TGTGCCAGCAGCTTAGCCGGCAGACGGAACACTGAAGCTTTCTTT

clone_size: few
j_call: TRBJ1-5
d_call: .
v_call: TRBV12-3/TRBV12-4
cdr3_aa: CASSIGVNNQPQHF
cdr3_nt: TGTGCCAGCAGTATCGGGGTTAACAATCAGCCCCAGCATTTT

clone_size: .
j_call: TRBJ2-3
d_call: TRBD2
v_call: TRBV20-1
cdr3_aa: CSASTTSGARTDTQYF
cdr3_nt: TGCAGTGCTAGTACCACTAGCGGGGCCCGCACAGATACGCAGTATTTT

clone_size: .
j_call: TRBJ1-2
d_call: .
v_call: TRBV29-1
cdr3_aa: CSVADGRHGYTF
cdr3_nt: TGCAGCGTGGCGGACGGACGGCATGGCTACACCTTC

clone_size: .
j_call: TRBJ2-5
d_call: TRBD2
v_call: TRBV5-1
cdr3_aa: CASNWRLAGAEETQYF
cdr3_nt: TGCGCCAGCAACTGGCGACTAGCGGGGGCGGAGGAGACCCAGTACTTC

clone_size: .
j_call: TRBJ2-7
d_call: .
v_call: TRBV6-1
cdr3_aa: CASSSGLYEQYF
cdr3_nt: TGTGCCAGCAGCTCGGGACTTTACGAGCAGTACTTC

clone_size: .
j_call: TRBJ2-3
d_call: .
v_call: TRBV7-6
cdr3_aa: CASSPGFSTDMQYF
cdr3_nt: TGTGCCAGCAGCCCGGGTTTTAGCACAGATATGCAGTATTTT

clone_size: .
j_call: TRBJ2-5
d_call: .
v_call: TRBV5-1
cdr3_aa: CASSLYTPGQETQYF
cdr3_nt: TGCGCCAGCAGCTTGTACACCCCAGGGCAAGAGACCCAGTACTTC

clone_size: many
j_call: TRBJ2-1
d_call: .
v_call: TRBV3-1
cdr3_aa: CASSQVGTPYNEQFF
cdr3_nt: TGTGCCAGCAGCCAAGTTGGGACTCCCTACAATGAGCAGTTCTTC

clone_size: .
j_call: TRBJ1-2
d_call: TRBD1
v_call: TRBV10-3
cdr3_aa: CAISDFGQGARGYTF
cdr3_nt: TGTGCCATCAGTGACTTCGGACAGGGGGCGCGTGGCTACACCTTC

clone_size: .
j_call: TRBJ1-2
d_call: .
v_call: TRBV19
cdr3_aa: CASSSSSRGEYGYTF
cdr3_nt: TGTGCCAGTAGTTCTTCCTCGAGGGGCGAATATGGCTACACCTTC

clone_size: .
j_call: TRBJ2-3
d_call: .
v_call: TRBV20-1
cdr3_aa: CSASMVLVDTQYF
cdr3_nt: TGCAGTGCCTCCATGGTCCTGGTGGATACGCAGTATTTT

clone_size: few
j_call: TRBJ2-1
d_call: .
v_call: TRBV6-5
cdr3_aa: CASSYLNEQFF
cdr3_nt: TGTGCCAGCAGTTACCTCAATGAGCAGTTCTTC

clone_size: .
j_call: TRBJ2-1
d_call: .
v_call: TRBV3-1
cdr3_aa: CASSQTHLSEQFF
cdr3_nt: TGTGCCAGCAGCCAAACCCATTTGAGTGAGCAGTTCTTC

clone_size: .
j_call: TRBJ1-1
d_call: .
v_call: TRBV20-1
cdr3_aa: CSARDSLRNTEAFF
cdr3_nt: TGCAGTGCTAGAGATTCGTTGAGGAACACTGAAGCTTTCTTT

clone_size: once
j_call: TRBJ2-7
d_call: TRBD1
v_call: TRBV12-3/TRBV12-4
cdr3_aa: CASSRDRGGVGVYEQYF
cdr3_nt: TGTGCCAGCAGCCGGGACAGGGGAGGAGTCGGGGTCTACGAGCAGTACTTC

clone_size: .
j_call: TRBJ2-7
d_call: .
v_call: TRBV6-1
cdr3_aa: CASIGHSSYEQYF
cdr3_nt: TGTGCCAGCATTGGCCATTCCTCCTACGAGCAGTACTTC

clone_size: .
j_call: TRBJ2-5
d_call: TRBD2
v_call: TRBV7-2
cdr3_aa: CASSLVGTSRGETQYF
cdr3_nt: TGTGCCAGCAGCTTAGTAGGGACTAGCAGGGGAGAGACCCAGTACTTC

clone_size: .
j_call: TRBJ2-7
d_call: TRBD1
v_call: TRBV20-1
cdr3_aa: CSARDTGQGAYEQYF
cdr3_nt: TGCAGTGCTAGAGATACGGGACAGGGTGCATACGAGCAGTACTTC

clone_size: few
j_call: TRBJ1-2
d_call: .
v_call: TRBV4-2
cdr3_aa: CASSQPTYRDNYGYTF
cdr3_nt: TGTGCCAGCAGCCAACCAACCTACAGGGATAACTATGGCTACACCTTC

clone_size: few
j_call: TRBJ2-7
d_call: .
v_call: TRBV6-1
cdr3_aa: CASSENRGMRDHEQYF
cdr3_nt: TGTGCCAGCAGTGAAAACCGGGGAATGAGGGACCACGAGCAGTACTTC

clone_size: many
j_call: TRBJ2-5
d_call: .
v_call: TRBV20-1
cdr3_aa: CSARLETQYF
cdr3_nt: TGCAGTGCTAGACTCGAGACCCAGTACTTC

clone_size: .
j_call: TRBJ1-2
d_call: .
v_call: TRBV6-5
cdr3_aa: CASSYGAGGYTF
cdr3_nt: TGTGCCAGCAGTTACGGGGCAGGCGGCTACACCTTC

clone_size: few
j_call: TRBJ2-7
d_call: TRBD1
v_call: TRBV9
cdr3_aa: CASSEQGAGSYEQYF
cdr3_nt: TGTGCCAGCAGCGAACAGGGGGCAGGTTCCTACGAGCAGTACTTC

clone_size: once
j_call: TRBJ2-2
d_call: TRBD1
v_call: TRBV7-9
cdr3_aa: CASSLYGQGKLTNTGELFF
cdr3_nt: TGTGCCAGCAGCTTATATGGACAGGGAAAGCTGACGAACACCGGGGAGCTGTTTTTT

clone_size: few
j_call: TRBJ2-5
d_call: TRBD2
v_call: TRBV24-1
cdr3_aa: CATSAPIGLAGEETQYF
cdr3_nt: TGTGCCACCAGTGCTCCAATTGGACTAGCGGGGGAAGAGACCCAGTACTTC

clone_size: .
j_call: TRBJ2-3
d_call: .
v_call: TRBV21-1
cdr3_aa: CASSKGERGDTQYF
cdr3_nt: TGTGCCAGCAGCAAAGGGGAGAGGGGAGATACGCAGTATTTT

clone_size: .
j_call: TRBJ1-2
d_call: TRBD1
v_call: TRBV4-2
cdr3_aa: CASSQVEGAGYGYTF
cdr3_nt: TGTGCCAGCAGCCAAGTGGAGGGGGCAGGGTATGGCTACACCTTC

clone_size: few
j_call: TRBJ2-3
d_call: .
v_call: TRBV5-1
cdr3_aa: CASSLEGLDTQYF
cdr3_nt: TGCGCCAGCAGCTTGGAGGGGCTGGATACGCAGTATTTT

clone_size: .
j_call: TRBJ2-3
d_call: TRBD1
v_call: TRBV20-1
cdr3_aa: CSAHTTGDTQYF
cdr3_nt: TGCAGTGCTCATACGACAGGGGATACGCAGTATTTT

clone_size: .
j_call: TRBJ2-1
d_call: TRBD1
v_call: TRBV20-1
cdr3_aa: CSARDLRRGPWDEQFF
cdr3_nt: TGCAGTGCTAGAGATCTTCGCAGGGGGCCTTGGGATGAGCAGTTCTTC

clone_size: few
j_call: TRBJ1-2
d_call: TRBD1
v_call: TRBV29-1
cdr3_aa: CSVDPSRGISDYTF
cdr3_nt: TGCAGCGTAGACCCCAGCAGGGGGATCTCTGACTACACCTTC

clone_size: many
j_call: TRBJ2-1
d_call: .
v_call: TRBV4-2
cdr3_aa: CASSQDTWGEQFF
cdr3_nt: TGTGCCAGCAGCCAAGATACCTGGGGTGAGCAGTTCTTC

clone_size: .
j_call: TRBJ2-7
d_call: .
v_call: TRBV5-1
cdr3_aa: CASSLTGPEQYF
cdr3_nt: TGCGCCAGCAGCTTGACGGGACCGGAGCAGTACTTC

clone_size: .
j_call: TRBJ2-2
d_call: .
v_call: TRBV7-9
cdr3_aa: CASRPSGTGELFF
cdr3_nt: TGTGCCAGCCGTCCTTCGGGCACCGGGGAGCTGTTTTTT